The next 3 T cell receptor beta chains were all read from a single sample in a study of T-cell reconstitution after alpha-beta-depleted transplantation in children. Unique molecular identifiers were incorporated during preparation of the TCRbeta library. TCRdb re-called the PCR reads through MiXCR, storing one row per CDR3 protein. The sample contains around 960,000 distinct CDR3 sequences, roughly 29% of which appear only once. The material sequenced was PBMCs, mostly from graft donor cells, taken 360 days after TCRalphabeta/CD19-depleted stem cell transplant. The receptor source for this set is a boy under two years old who had a stem cell transplant for SCID, so the T cells may come from the graft donor.

This chain joins TRBV5-1 and TRBJ2-2, with D possibly matching TRBD2 (6 bases). This CDR3 is built from 16 residues. Trimming left V 6 bases short and J 3 bases short, with 18 bases between. The germline V gene has CDR1 SGHRS and CDR2 YFSETQ. Written as DNA, the CDR3 is TGCGCCAGCACCCTCTCGCCCGGGGGACACACCGGGGAGCTGTTTTTT. This gives the protein CASTLSPGGHTGELFF.

This clonotype was detected a few times. This chain links TRBV12-3 or TRBV12-4 with TRBJ2-5; D may be TRBD1 or TRBD2 (5 bases each). The CDR3 has 15 amino acids. Trimming removed 10 bases at V and 7 bases at J, with 25 bases between. The CDR3: CATPQKGPGGATQYF. In DNA, the CDR3 is TGTGCCACCCCACAAAAGGGACCCGGCGGCGCGACCCAGTACTTC.

In its sample, this clonotype was seen once. The J gene is TRBJ2-1, the V gene TRBV3-1, with D possibly called TRBD1 or TRBD2 (6 bases each). The V end was cut by 6 bases, the J end by 0 bases, with 18 bases between. Per germline, CDR1 LGHDT and CDR2 YNNKEL (reference sequence). The CDR3 is 17 amino acids. CDR3 amino acids: CASRCRGTPSSYNEQFF. The CDR3 DNA reads TGTGCCAGCAGATGCCGCGGGACACCCAGCTCCTACAATGAGCAGTTCTTC.